Listed below are T cell receptor beta chains from one sample, sequenced in a study of tumor-infiltrating lymphocytes in primary liver carcinoma. TCRdb re-derived calls from the multiplex PCR reads in MiXCR, one entry per CDR3 protein. The table includes some 180,000 distinct CDR3 sequences, roughly 60% detected once. Sequenced: peripheral blood. Receptor source: a middle-aged man with primary liver carcinoma and hepatitis B virus infection. Each CDR3 is given with its conserved first and last residue. The order of the fields is D gene, V gene, CDR3 length, J gene, clone size, CDR3 DNA, CDR3 protein. D genes are given only for firm matches. Part of the rows lack a size; the others show once, few, many or a class for expanded clones.

D: .; V: TRBV5-6; length: 13; J: TRBJ1-2; size: .; DNA: TGTGCCAGCAGCTTGATGGCCTCCTATGGCTACACCTTC; CDR3: CASSLMASYGYTF
D: .; V: TRBV6-5; length: 16; J: TRBJ2-7; size: .; DNA: TGTGCCAGCAAAACGACCGACAGCTATAGCTCCTACGAGCAGTACTTC; CDR3: CASKTTDSYSSYEQYF
D: TRBD1; V: TRBV4-1; length: 17; J: TRBJ1-5; size: .; DNA: TGCGCCAGCAGCCGCTTATGGACAGGGAATAGCAATCAGCCCCAGCATTTT; CDR3: CASSRLWTGNSNQPQHF
D: .; V: TRBV5-5; length: 16; J: TRBJ1-4; size: few; DNA: TGTGCCAGCAGCTTGCCGGGAAGGGCAACTAATGAAAAACTGTTTTTT; CDR3: CASSLPGRATNEKLFF
D: .; V: TRBV7-9; length: 15; J: TRBJ2-1; size: few; DNA: TGTGCCAGCAGCTTAAAAACCGATGGGGGCGATGAGCAGTTCTTC; CDR3: CASSLKTDGGDEQFF
D: TRBD1; V: TRBV29-1; length: 14; J: TRBJ1-4; size: .; DNA: TGCAGCGTCGAGGCTTGGGACAGGGATGAAAAACTGTTTTTT; CDR3: CSVEAWDRDEKLFF
D: .; V: TRBV7-9; length: 17; J: TRBJ2-5; size: .; DNA: TGTGCCAGCAGCTTAGAGACAGAGGGTGAAAGGGGGGAGACCCAGTACTTC; CDR3: CASSLETEGERGETQYF
D: TRBD1; V: TRBV5-6; length: 14; J: TRBJ2-5; size: .; DNA: TGTGCCAGCAGCTGGGGACAGGGCCAAGAGACCCAGTACTTC; CDR3: CASSWGQGQETQYF
D: .; V: TRBV12-3/TRBV12-4; length: 14; J: TRBJ2-7; size: few; DNA: TGTGCCAGCAGTTTGTTGGGAGTTACCTACGAGCAGTACTTC; CDR3: CASSLLGVTYEQYF
D: .; V: TRBV4-2; length: 14; J: TRBJ2-7; size: .; DNA: TGTGCCAGCAGCCGAGATCTTACCCCCTACGAGCAGTACTTC; CDR3: CASSRDLTPYEQYF
D: .; V: TRBV11-2; length: 14; J: TRBJ2-3; size: .; DNA: TGTGCCAGCACCATATCGGGAGTGAAAGATATGCAGTATTTT; CDR3: CASTISGVKDMQYF
D: .; V: TRBV4-2; length: 15; J: TRBJ2-5; size: many; DNA: TGTGCCAGCAGCCAAGACAGCGATGGGGCTCAGACCCAGTACTTC; CDR3: CASSQDSDGAQTQYF
D: .; V: TRBV11-2; length: 15; J: TRBJ2-1; size: .; DNA: TGTGCCAGCAGCCCCCCCAGCGTAGCCTTCAATGAGCAGCTCTTC; CDR3: CASSPPSVAFNEQLF
D: TRBD1; V: TRBV11-2; length: 16; J: TRBJ2-2; size: many; DNA: TGTGCCAGCAGCTCCCGGGACAGGGGTCTAGCGGGGGAGCTGTTTTTT; CDR3: CASSSRDRGLAGELFF
D: .; V: TRBV12-1; length: 18; J: TRBJ2-1; size: few; DNA: TGTGCCAGCAGCTTTGCCCCATTGACTAGCGGGGTAGACAATGAGCAGTTCTTC; CDR3: CASSFAPLTSGVDNEQFF
D: .; V: TRBV6-1; length: 14; J: TRBJ1-5; size: .; DNA: TGTGCCAGCATGAGCCAAGATGGCAATCAGCCCCAGCATTTC; CDR3: CASMSQDGNQPQHF
D: TRBD2; V: TRBV11-1; length: 16; J: TRBJ2-1; size: .; DNA: TGTGCCAGCAGCTTTACACTAGCGGGAGGCTTCAATGAGCAGTCCTTC; CDR3: CASSFTLAGGFNEQSF
D: .; V: TRBV11-2; length: 15; J: TRBJ1-1; size: .; DNA: TGTGCCACCAGCAAGTGGGACAACCAGAACACTGAAGCTTTCTTT; CDR3: CATSKWDNQNTEAFF
D: .; V: TRBV14; length: 13; J: TRBJ2-3; size: once; DNA: TGTGCCAGCAGCCAAGGATACACAGATACGCAGTATTTT; CDR3: CASSQGYTDTQYF
D: .; V: TRBV7-8; length: 14; J: TRBJ1-5; size: .; DNA: TGTGCCAGCAGCTTAGCTGGTAGCAATCAGCCCCAGCATTTT; CDR3: CASSLAGSNQPQHF
D: .; V: TRBV11-2; length: 14; J: TRBJ2-7; size: .; DNA: TGTGCTAGCAGCCTAGCCGACGGAGCCTATGAGCAGTACTTC; CDR3: CASSLADGAYEQYF
D: .; V: TRBV7-8; length: 13; J: TRBJ2-7; size: once; DNA: TGTGCCAGCAGCTTACCTGTTACCTACGAGCAGTACTTC; CDR3: CASSLPVTYEQYF
D: TRBD2; V: TRBV4-1; length: 16; J: TRBJ2-3; size: .; DNA: TGCACCAGCAGCCAAACGGGACTAGCGGGAGCAGATACGCAGTATTTT; CDR3: CTSSQTGLAGADTQYF
D: TRBD1; V: TRBV6-5; length: 17; J: TRBJ2-2; size: .; DNA: TGTGCCAGCAGTTCCCAGCTTCTCAGGGGGCGTAGCGGGGAGCTGTTTTTT; CDR3: CASSSQLLRGRSGELFF
D: .; V: TRBV11-2; length: 14; J: TRBJ2-1; size: many; DNA: TGTGCCAGCAGCTTAGGTCCTAACTACAATGAGCAGTTCTTC; CDR3: CASSLGPNYNEQFF
D: .; V: TRBV4-1; length: 14; J: TRBJ2-7; size: .; DNA: TGCGCCAGCAGTCATGGGGGACTTTCCTACGAGCAGTACTTC; CDR3: CASSHGGLSYEQYF
D: TRBD2; V: TRBV4-2; length: 16; J: TRBJ2-7; size: .; DNA: TGTGCCAGCAGCCAAGATCAGGCGGGAGGAAGATACGAGCAGTACTTC; CDR3: CASSQDQAGGRYEQYF
D: .; V: TRBV5-1; length: 13; J: TRBJ1-1; size: .; DNA: TGCGCCAGCAGCTTGAAGGCGAACACTAAAGCTTTCTTT; CDR3: CASSLKANTKAFF
D: TRBD1; V: TRBV6-6; length: 14; J: TRBJ2-1; size: few; DNA: TGTGCCAGCATTGGGGCAGGGGGTTACAATGAGCAGTTCTTC; CDR3: CASIGAGGYNEQFF
D: .; V: TRBV11-2; length: 15; J: TRBJ2-4; size: many; DNA: TGTGCCAGCAGCTTAGGGAGACTAGCCAAAAACATTCAGTACTTC; CDR3: CASSLGRLAKNIQYF
D: .; V: TRBV11-3; length: 16; J: TRBJ1-3; size: many; DNA: TGTGCCAGCACCTTCCGGTGGGGCTACTCTGGAAACACCATATATTTT; CDR3: CASTFRWGYSGNTIYF
D: TRBD1; V: TRBV6-1; length: 14; J: TRBJ1-3; size: .; DNA: TGTGCCAGCATTCAGGGGGCATCTGGAAACACCATATATTTT; CDR3: CASIQGASGNTIYF
D: .; V: TRBV11-2; length: 15; J: TRBJ1-5; size: many; DNA: TGTGCCAGCAGCTTGGGGCAGGGAAGCAATCAGCCCCAGCATTTT; CDR3: CASSLGQGSNQPQHF
D: TRBD2; V: TRBV7-8; length: 20; J: TRBJ2-1; size: .; DNA: TGTGCCAGCAGCCCAGATCCCGGCCTAACTAGCGTTAGCTCCTACAATGAGCAGTTCTTC; CDR3: CASSPDPGLTSVSSYNEQFF
D: .; V: TRBV6-5; length: 13; J: TRBJ2-7; size: .; DNA: TGTGCCAGCGGCGCCCGGCGAGGGTACGAGCAGTACTTC; CDR3: CASGARRGYEQYF
D: TRBD1; V: TRBV6-5; length: 13; J: TRBJ1-2; size: .; DNA: TGTGCTAGCAGGGAGGACAGGGCATCTGGCCACACCTTC; CDR3: CASREDRASGHTF
D: TRBD2; V: TRBV5-1; length: 17; J: TRBJ2-3; size: .; DNA: TGCGCTAGCAGCTTGGGACTAGCGGGCTCCGTCACAGATACGCAGTATTTT; CDR3: CASSLGLAGSVTDTQYF
D: .; V: TRBV4-2; length: 14; J: TRBJ2-7; size: .; DNA: TGTGCCAGCAGCCAAGCTACAACCTCCTACGAGCAGTACTTC; CDR3: CASSQATTSYEQYF
D: TRBD1; V: TRBV28; length: 15; J: TRBJ1-1; size: .; DNA: TGTGCCAGCAGTCCTCAGGGGGGAGTGAACACTGAAGCTTTCTTT; CDR3: CASSPQGGVNTEAFF
D: .; V: TRBV11-2; length: 19; J: TRBJ1-2; size: .; DNA: TGTGCCAGCAGCCCCCGGGACAACTCGCCCTCCAAAGTTGGCTATGGCTACACCTTC; CDR3: CASSPRDNSPSKVGYGYTF
D: .; V: TRBV11-2; length: 16; J: TRBJ2-1; size: .; DNA: TGTGCCAGCAGCTTTGGTATCGAACTAGCCATGTGTGAGCAGTTCTTC; CDR3: CASSFGIELAMCEQFF